This is a list of T cell receptor beta chains from one sample in a study of regulatory T cells in long-lasting Graves disease. TCRdb called the multiplex PCR reads again in MiXCR, with one record for every CDR3 protein. The sample yields around 510,000 distinct CDR3 sequences, around 20% seen once. Sequencing was performed on peripheral blood mononuclear cells (PBMCs), taken when the disease was refractory, from a patient treated with antithyroid drugs. The receptors derive from a female donor with Graves disease. Each CDR3 is given with its conserved first and last residue. The D gene is left open where the match is weak. Size is stated for part of the rows, as once, few or many counts, or as a class when the clone is expanded.

clone_size: few; v_call: TRBV9; d_call: NA; j_call: TRBJ2-7; cdr3_nt: TGTGCCAGCAGCGTAGCGGGAATCGGCTACGAGCAGTACTTC; cdr3_aa: CASSVAGIGYEQYF
clone_size: many; v_call: TRBV7-2; d_call: TRBD2; j_call: TRBJ2-5; cdr3_nt: TGTGCCAGCAGTTGGACTAGCGGGAAGTGGAACTTC; cdr3_aa: CASSWTSGKWNF
clone_size: few; v_call: TRBV5-1; d_call: NA; j_call: TRBJ1-3; cdr3_nt: TGCGCCAGCAGCTTGGAAGGGCTTCTCTCTGGAAACACCATATATTTT; cdr3_aa: CASSLEGLLSGNTIYF
clone_size: few; v_call: TRBV6-2/TRBV6-3; d_call: NA; j_call: TRBJ1-1; cdr3_nt: TGTGCCAGCACTCTACAGGTGAACACTGAAGCTTTCTTT; cdr3_aa: CASTLQVNTEAFF
clone_size: NA; v_call: TRBV3-1; d_call: NA; j_call: TRBJ1-3; cdr3_nt: TGTGCCAGCAGCCTTTCCCGGGACTCTGGAAACACCATATATTTT; cdr3_aa: CASSLSRDSGNTIYF
clone_size: many; v_call: TRBV15; d_call: NA; j_call: TRBJ2-7; cdr3_nt: TGTGCCACCAGCCTCGGGGGTAGCTCCTACGAGCAGTACTTC; cdr3_aa: CATSLGGSSYEQYF
clone_size: many; v_call: TRBV27; d_call: NA; j_call: TRBJ2-2; cdr3_nt: TGTGCCAGTTACGGGGGGCGCAACACCGGGGAGCTGTTTTTT; cdr3_aa: CASYGGRNTGELFF
clone_size: many; v_call: TRBV2; d_call: NA; j_call: TRBJ2-5; cdr3_nt: TGTGCCAGCAGTGAAGCGCGCGGGGCGGGAGAGACCCAGTACTTC; cdr3_aa: CASSEARGAGETQYF
clone_size: many; v_call: TRBV11-2; d_call: NA; j_call: TRBJ2-7; cdr3_nt: TGTGCCAGCAGCTTAGCAGGAGGGTTCGAGCAGTACTTC; cdr3_aa: CASSLAGGFEQYF
clone_size: few; v_call: TRBV4-3; d_call: NA; j_call: TRBJ1-2; cdr3_nt: TGCGCCAGCAGCCAAGAGCATAGAATGGGTGGCTACACCTTC; cdr3_aa: CASSQEHRMGGYTF
clone_size: NA; v_call: TRBV6-1; d_call: NA; j_call: TRBJ2-2; cdr3_nt: TGTGCCAGCAGTATTAGGCGTGCGAACACCGGGGAGCTGTTTTTT; cdr3_aa: CASSIRRANTGELFF
clone_size: NA; v_call: TRBV6-1; d_call: NA; j_call: TRBJ1-3; cdr3_nt: TGTGCCAGCAAAGAGCAGGACAACTCTGGAAACACCATATATTTT; cdr3_aa: CASKEQDNSGNTIYF
clone_size: few; v_call: TRBV28; d_call: TRBD2; j_call: TRBJ2-7; cdr3_nt: TGTGCCAGCGCTAGCGGGAGGGCCTACGAGCAGTACTTC; cdr3_aa: CASASGRAYEQYF
clone_size: NA; v_call: TRBV6-2/TRBV6-3; d_call: TRBD1; j_call: TRBJ1-5; cdr3_nt: TGTGCCAGCAGTTCCTCGGACAGGGACCACAATCAGCCCCAGCATTTT; cdr3_aa: CASSSSDRDHNQPQHF
clone_size: NA; v_call: TRBV19; d_call: NA; j_call: TRBJ2-1; cdr3_nt: TGTGCCAGTAGTGGGCTGGGGCCCCCTTACAATGAGCAGTTCTTC; cdr3_aa: CASSGLGPPYNEQFF
clone_size: many; v_call: TRBV5-1; d_call: TRBD2; j_call: TRBJ2-7; cdr3_nt: TGTGCCAGCAGCCCCACTAGCGGGAGAATCGGCGAGCAGTACTTC; cdr3_aa: CASSPTSGRIGEQYF
clone_size: many; v_call: TRBV7-2; d_call: TRBD2; j_call: TRBJ2-7; cdr3_nt: TGTGCCAGCAGCCCCGGACTAGGATACTACTACGAGCAGTACTTC; cdr3_aa: CASSPGLGYYYEQYF
clone_size: NA; v_call: TRBV14; d_call: TRBD2; j_call: TRBJ2-7; cdr3_nt: TGTGCCAGCAGCCATAAGCCTCTCTCTAGCGGGCCCTCCTACAATGAGCAGTACTTC; cdr3_aa: CASSHKPLSSGPSYNEQYF
clone_size: few; v_call: TRBV29-1; d_call: TRBD1; j_call: TRBJ1-2; cdr3_nt: TGCAGCGTTGCTGACAGGGCCTATGGCTACACCTTC; cdr3_aa: CSVADRAYGYTF
clone_size: NA; v_call: TRBV30; d_call: NA; j_call: TRBJ1-2; cdr3_nt: TGTGCCTGGAGTATGGGGGTGACCCTGCATGGCTATGGCTACACCTTC; cdr3_aa: CAWSMGVTLHGYGYTF
clone_size: NA; v_call: TRBV30; d_call: NA; j_call: TRBJ1-2; cdr3_nt: TGTGCCTGGAGTAGGCCTGCTCTAGGCTACACCTTC; cdr3_aa: CAWSRPALGYTF
clone_size: many; v_call: TRBV10-3; d_call: TRBD1; j_call: TRBJ1-2; cdr3_nt: TGTGCCATCCGACTATCAGGGGGCGTTAAAACTTATGGCTACACCTTC; cdr3_aa: CAIRLSGGVKTYGYTF
clone_size: few; v_call: TRBV28; d_call: NA; j_call: TRBJ1-6; cdr3_nt: TGTGCCAGCAGCCCGGGCCTCAGGTCACCCCTCCACTTT; cdr3_aa: CASSPGLRSPLHF
clone_size: many; v_call: TRBV5-5; d_call: NA; j_call: TRBJ1-1; cdr3_nt: TGTGCCAGCAGCTTGACAGCTGTGAACACTGAAGCTTTCTTT; cdr3_aa: CASSLTAVNTEAFF
clone_size: NA; v_call: TRBV27; d_call: TRBD2; j_call: TRBJ2-1; cdr3_nt: TGTGCCAGCAGCTTGACTAGCGGGACATACAATGAGCAGTTCTTC; cdr3_aa: CASSLTSGTYNEQFF
clone_size: NA; v_call: TRBV28; d_call: NA; j_call: TRBJ2-3; cdr3_nt: TGTGCCAGCACCCCCTTCCCCGGGGGTACGCAGTATTTT; cdr3_aa: CASTPFPGGTQYF
clone_size: NA; v_call: TRBV5-4; d_call: NA; j_call: TRBJ2-3; cdr3_nt: TGTGCCAGCAGCTTGGCGGTGGCGTGGAGCACAGATACGCAGTATTTT; cdr3_aa: CASSLAVAWSTDTQYF
clone_size: NA; v_call: TRBV7-2; d_call: NA; j_call: TRBJ1-1; cdr3_nt: TGTGCCAGCACCCTCGGACAGACAAACACTGAAGCTTTCTTT; cdr3_aa: CASTLGQTNTEAFF
clone_size: few; v_call: TRBV5-1; d_call: NA; j_call: TRBJ2-5; cdr3_nt: TGCGCCAGCAGCTTGATGGCAGCCCAAGAGACCCAGTACTTC; cdr3_aa: CASSLMAAQETQYF
clone_size: few; v_call: TRBV5-1; d_call: TRBD2; j_call: TRBJ2-1; cdr3_nt: TGCGCCAGCAGCCCGGAGGGACTAGCGTTATCCAATGAGCAGTTCTTC; cdr3_aa: CASSPEGLALSNEQFF
clone_size: NA; v_call: TRBV6-2/TRBV6-3; d_call: NA; j_call: TRBJ1-1; cdr3_nt: TGTGCCAGCAGTTACGGCGTGGAAGCTTTCTTT; cdr3_aa: CASSYGVEAFF
clone_size: NA; v_call: TRBV28; d_call: NA; j_call: TRBJ2-7; cdr3_nt: TGTGCCAGTATCCCGACAGGAGGACCAACCTACGAGCAGTACTTC; cdr3_aa: CASIPTGGPTYEQYF
clone_size: NA; v_call: TRBV18; d_call: NA; j_call: TRBJ1-1; cdr3_nt: TGTGCCAGCTCACCCCCGGCGGGCGGAAACACTGAAGCTTTCTTT; cdr3_aa: CASSPPAGGNTEAFF
clone_size: NA; v_call: TRBV5-4; d_call: NA; j_call: TRBJ1-1; cdr3_nt: TGTGCCAGCAGCTCGGATCGGATTAACACTGAAGCTTTCTTT; cdr3_aa: CASSSDRINTEAFF
clone_size: few; v_call: TRBV20-1; d_call: NA; j_call: TRBJ2-5; cdr3_nt: TGCAGTGCTAGCAGAATTGGAAGGGAAGAGACCCAGTACTTC; cdr3_aa: CSASRIGREETQYF
clone_size: NA; v_call: TRBV25-1; d_call: NA; j_call: TRBJ1-6; cdr3_nt: TGTGCCAGCAGTCTTATGTACAATTCACCCCTCCACTTT; cdr3_aa: CASSLMYNSPLHF
clone_size: many; v_call: TRBV5-5; d_call: NA; j_call: TRBJ2-7; cdr3_nt: TGTGCCAGCAGCTTGGTAGGCAGGGGTGGCTCCTACGAGCAGTACTTC; cdr3_aa: CASSLVGRGGSYEQYF
clone_size: NA; v_call: TRBV6-5; d_call: NA; j_call: TRBJ2-7; cdr3_nt: TGTGCCAGCAGTTACTCGGTTCTGGACCTCTCCTACGAGCAGTACTTC; cdr3_aa: CASSYSVLDLSYEQYF
clone_size: few; v_call: TRBV19; d_call: NA; j_call: TRBJ2-2; cdr3_nt: TGTGCCAGTAGTATGACAGGCACCGGGGAGCTGTTTTTT; cdr3_aa: CASSMTGTGELFF
clone_size: once; v_call: TRBV6-5; d_call: NA; j_call: TRBJ2-1; cdr3_nt: TGTGCCAGCAGTTACAGACAAGCATGGGCGTACAATGAGCAGTTCTTC; cdr3_aa: CASSYRQAWAYNEQFF
clone_size: NA; v_call: TRBV20-1; d_call: NA; j_call: TRBJ2-3; cdr3_nt: TGCAGTGCTAGCTCGCAGTATTTT; cdr3_aa: CSASSQYF
clone_size: many; v_call: TRBV28; d_call: NA; j_call: TRBJ1-5; cdr3_nt: TGTGCCAGCAGTTTTGGTTGGCCGATGGGGGGGAGCAATCAGCCCCAGCATTTT; cdr3_aa: CASSFGWPMGGSNQPQHF
clone_size: NA; v_call: TRBV9; d_call: NA; j_call: TRBJ2-3; cdr3_nt: TGTGCCAGCAGCGTAGTAGGGACGACAGATACGCAGTATTTT; cdr3_aa: CASSVVGTTDTQYF
clone_size: NA; v_call: TRBV25-1; d_call: TRBD1; j_call: TRBJ1-5; cdr3_nt: TGTGCCAGCAGAAAAGGGGGACAGGAGTCTCCCCAGCATTTT; cdr3_aa: CASRKGGQESPQHF
clone_size: few; v_call: TRBV4-1; d_call: NA; j_call: TRBJ2-7; cdr3_nt: TGCGCCAGCAGCCAAGAAGGGTCAAGAATCGGCAGGACCTACGAGCAGTACTTC; cdr3_aa: CASSQEGSRIGRTYEQYF
clone_size: many; v_call: TRBV11-1; d_call: TRBD2; j_call: TRBJ2-5; cdr3_nt: TGTGCCAGCAGCTTAGGATTTCGTACTAGCGGGAGCGGGGAGACCCAGTACTTC; cdr3_aa: CASSLGFRTSGSGETQYF
clone_size: NA; v_call: TRBV4-3; d_call: NA; j_call: TRBJ2-3; cdr3_nt: TGCGCCAGCAGCCAAGATCTCTTTAGCACAGATACGCAGTATTTT; cdr3_aa: CASSQDLFSTDTQYF
clone_size: many; v_call: TRBV7-9; d_call: NA; j_call: TRBJ2-3; cdr3_nt: TGTGCCAGCAGCCCGACAGATACGCAGTATTTT; cdr3_aa: CASSPTDTQYF
clone_size: once; v_call: TRBV12-3/TRBV12-4; d_call: TRBD1; j_call: TRBJ2-4; cdr3_nt: TGTGCCAGCAACCCGACAGGGGGCGAAAACATTCAGTACTTC; cdr3_aa: CASNPTGGENIQYF
clone_size: many; v_call: TRBV6-9; d_call: NA; j_call: TRBJ2-7; cdr3_nt: TGTGCCAGCAGTTACAGCCTCTACGAGCAGTACTTC; cdr3_aa: CASSYSLYEQYF
clone_size: many; v_call: TRBV6-1; d_call: NA; j_call: TRBJ1-1; cdr3_nt: TGTGCCAGCACCTCGGACACCACTGAAGCTTTCTTT; cdr3_aa: CASTSDTTEAFF
clone_size: NA; v_call: TRBV6-2/TRBV6-3; d_call: TRBD2; j_call: TRBJ2-4; cdr3_nt: TGTGCCAGCAGCCCCGGACTAGCGGGAGCGCGGGCCTTC; cdr3_aa: CASSPGLAGARAF